This T cell receptor (beta chain) emerged from a study of blood T cell repertoires in COVID-19. Assay: immunoSEQ multiplex PCR; the TCRdb copy retains only in-frame clones and omits some. Among approximately 130,000 clones listed, around four fifths were seen once. The CDR3 spans 15 residues. CDR1 and CDR2 from the germline V gene are MGHRA and YSYEKL. The J segment lost 1 base and the V segment lost 4 bases, leaving 3 bases of the junction unmatched. Cohort allocation depended upon clinical history that participants reported. The gene calls are TRBV4-1 and TRBJ1-5; 8 nucleotides line up with TRBD1. The TCR sequence derives from a man aged 30-40 years who had recovered from COVID-19. Sequenced material: PBMCs or T cells enriched from blood (not recorded which). The CDR3 reads CASSPTGDSNQPQHF. In DNA, the CDR3 is TGCGCCAGCAGCCCGACAGGGGACAGCAATCAGCCCCAGCATTTT.